This entry is about one T cell receptor beta chain. TCRdb keeps only in-frame clones here, not all; method: immunoSEQ multiplex PCR. This repertoire shows about 74,000 clones, more than 85% found once; its top ten account for less than 4%. The germline CDR1 and CDR2 sequences are PRHDT and FYEKMQ (reference sequence). CDR3 length: 16 amino acids. With 5 bases removed from V and 5 bases from J, the gap between germline ends came to 21 bases. This record comes from a study of T cell changes during pregnancy in multiple sclerosis. The TCR sequence derives from a female donor with multiple sclerosis, enrolled in a pregnancy study. V gene TRBV13 combines with J gene TRBJ2-5; no reliable D call. Sequences were derived from peripheral blood, sampled before pregnancy. CDR3 in amino acids: CASSLFDRIQVETQYF. The CDR3 DNA reads TGTGCCAGCAGCCTCTTCGACCGGATCCAGGTGGAGACCCAGTACTTC.